This T cell receptor (beta chain) was identified in a study of a mutant IDH1 vaccine in newly diagnosed glioma. Study-level information: Week 47 marked visit V13, whereas week 35 marked visit V12. Study-wide results and caveats: Pseudoprogression appears to have had no connection to changes in top peripheral T cell clonotypes.

Worth noting for this clone: As yet, its antigen is unknown.

The time point is: week 35, safety follow-up. In the vaccine, a single dose held 300 ug of the mutant IDH1 20-mer peptide, along with topical imiquimod. Trimming pared 8 bases from V and 1 base from J, leaving 14 bases between. The CDR3 is made up of 14 amino acids. CDR1 LNHDA and CDR2 SQIVND come from the germline V gene (reference sequence). Produced via immunoSEQ multiplex PCR; TCRdb's table is partial and in-frame only. The sample lists around 26,000 clones, less than 90% occurring once. The chain links TRBV19 to TRBJ1-1; D unresolved. The receptor was derived from a man aged 30 to 45 with glioma. The input for sequencing was PBMCs, taken from a glioma patient whose treatment included an IDH1 peptide vaccine. CDR3 sequence (DNA): TGTGCCAGTTGGGCAGGCCCCGGGAACACTGAAGCTTTCTTT. Its translation is CASWAGPGNTEAFF.